Here is one T cell receptor (beta chain) with its context. This entry comes from a study of TIL therapy for anti-PD-1-resistant metastatic lung cancer. Documented time point: pre-treatment sample, taken before nivolumab and TIL therapy. V lost 3 bases, J lost 5 bases, and 4 bases stayed unmatched. Germline V gives CDR1 SGHNT, CDR2 YYREEE (reference sequence). This CDR3 is 15 amino acids long. The libraries were made with immunoSEQ v3. Data came from immunoSEQ multiplex PCR; TCRdb stores just in-frame clones and leaves some out. The sample yields tens of thousands of clones, around 68% seen once. The source of this sequence is a person aged 25 to 80 with non-small cell lung cancer. The V call is TRBV5-4, the J call TRBJ2-3; 12 positions match TRBD2. This specimen consisted of blood, obtained at baseline. The CDR3 protein is CASSSGLAGIDTQYF. CDR3 DNA: TGTGCCAGCAGCTCGGGACTAGCGGGTATAGATACGCAGTATTTT.